What follows is one T cell receptor beta chain and its context. Antigen: not known. The length of the CDR3 is 17 residues. In germline, CDR1 is MNHNS, CDR2 SASEGT. TCRdb reprocessed the 5' RACE reads, with one entry per CDR3 protein and no DNA. The listing records fewer than 350,000 distinct CDR3 sequences. The data are from a study of monozygotic twins with inflammatory bowel disease. Study-level results: The data did not back a single strong IBD-associated clonotype or signal. IBD patients exhibited fewer clonotypes shared with other individuals than healthy twins, particularly with disease activity.

The TCR was taken from a human donor with ulcerative colitis or Crohn's disease, or a healthy co-twin of an affected twin (not recorded which). The V gene is TRBV6-1, the J gene TRBJ1-6. Sequencing used blood. The CDR3 sequence: CASSLGPLGSYNSPLHF.